This record concerns one T cell receptor beta chain sequence. It has no known antigen specificity. No base qualities exist here, and no much larger clone lies one base off it. The library was generated by the immunoSEQ multiplex PCR assay. For most patients, genomic DNA was isolated with the Qiagen DNeasy Blood and Tissue Kit and sent frozen to Adaptive Biotechnologies for TCR sequencing. High-throughput TCR-beta CDR3 sequencing of genomic DNA from most patients was performed by Adaptive Biotechnologies. As for the original processing: Adaptive's ImmunoSEQ software supplied the TCR sequencing data for 15 to 20 patients, while MiXCR and VDJtools were used to process three other patients. CD4 versus CD8 sorting errors were corrected by removing sequences found in both subsets at a frequency ratio below 5:1. Because the origin of CDR3 nucleotide sequences shared between donor and recipient could not be assigned, those sequences were removed. At least 2-fold expansion over unstimulated cells and a minimum CFSE-low frequency of 0.002% (template counts) or 0.001% (read counts) were required for clones to be classified as alloreactive. Mappable clones were those detected in sequenced pre-transplant spleen, lymph node, or MLR CFSE-low populations of the donor or recipient. The cumulative frequency of alloreactive clones was calculated as a percentage of all sequences, weighted by copy number. TCRdb mirrors the immuneACCESS table, restricted to in-frame sequences. Some clones are absent from its copies; in checked studies, under half trace to an unresolved V gene, and the reason for the others is unknown. From that table come the V and J calls and clone size; the DNA was used to work out D and trimming. The sample profile shows roughly 100,000 clones; more than 75% of them were found once. The ten most abundant clones make up around 0.96% of the sample.

The record originates from a study of graft-versus-host responses after intestinal transplantation (dated by TCRdb to 2020 to 2022). Regarding the research as a whole: Multivisceral, liver-intestinal, or isolated intestinal transplants were received by the recipients. Graft-versus-host and host-versus-graft alloreactive T cell clones were tracked in the graft, circulation and bone marrow after intestinal transplantation using bulk TCR-beta CDR3 sequencing. A cohort of 24 intestinal transplant recipients, including one retransplant, was enrolled, and 3 patients lacking pretransplant specimens were excluded. A peak of at least 4% donor T cells among recipient peripheral blood mononuclear cells was the definition used for donor T cell macrochimerism. Every recipient was given anti-thymocyte globulin induction, then maintenance tacrolimus and steroids for about 3 years. Alloreactive clones were identified by sequencing pre-transplant mixed lymphocyte reaction products and comparing them with unstimulated pre-transplant donor and recipient T cells. Rather than being sequenced by the commercial service, samples from a few later patients were sequenced in-house on an Illumina MiSeq and processed with MiXCR.

Trimmed from V: 6 bases; trimmed from J: 7 bases; junction bases lacking a gene match: 14. Sequences MGHDK (CDR1) and SYGVNS (CDR2) are obtained from the germline V gene. Measured from the cysteine to the phenylalanine, the CDR3 is 15 residues long. Of all the DNA, just the CDR3 is kept, 45 bases in frame from base 1. General findings and caveats noted by the study authors: The relatively low number and heterogeneity of intestinal transplant patients limited the conclusions. In patients with donor T cell macrochimerism, the allografts had high GvH to HvG T cell clonal ratios. GvH clones were detected in recipient bone marrow, and some appeared earlier in ileal mucosa or blood, consistent with an intestinal mucosal origin. Early after transplant, peak levels of circulating GvH clones were associated with declines in HvG clones.

What the time point label conveys for this sample: cells obtained before transplantation from donor or recipient. CD3+CD4+ and CD3+CD8+ populations were FACS-sorted from unstimulated pre-transplant donor and recipient cells taken from spleen or lymph nodes. The sequences come from unstimulated CD4+ T cells sorted from spleen or lymph node cells, collected before intestinal transplant. The chain uses TRBV25-1 and TRBJ2-5, with TRBD2 identical over 7 junction bases. The sequence came from a human donor who received an intestinal transplant. For the CDR3, the sequence is CASSGPGLSRWTQYF. The sequenced DNA is TGTGCCAGCAGCGGGCCGGGACTATCGCGATGGACCCAGTACTTC.